This TCR beta chain is from a study of T cell responses to AZD1222 COVID-19 vaccine. The V gene lost 0 bases and the J gene lost 2 bases, with 7 bases spanning the gap. Germline V gene lookup returns CDR1 MGHRA and CDR2 YSYEKL. This CDR3 is 15 amino acids long. The table came from immunoSEQ multiplex PCR; TCRdb's copy has only in-frame clones and leaves some out. The data contain approximately 100,000 clones, 87% of them singletons. The clonotype comes from an adult who received the AZD1222 COVID-19 vaccine. V gene TRBV4-1 combines with J gene TRBJ1-4; D gene unclear. This specimen consisted of peripheral blood, obtained 28 days after the second AZD1222 dose. The CDR3: CASSQDGITNEKLFF. Here the CDR3 DNA reads TGCGCCAGCAGCCAAGATGGTATCACTAATGAAAAACTGTTTTTT.